Below are 31 T cell receptor beta chains sequenced from a single sample in a study of T cells in Graves' hyperthyroidism and ophthalmopathy. RNA transcripts were the template for amplifying TCR beta CDR3 regions. The TCR CDR3 was amplified in a first-round RT-PCR using the HTBI primer set. From the multiplex PCR reads, TCRdb called clonotypes with MiXCR, one entry per CDR3 protein. Of roughly 570,000 distinct CDR3 sequences listed, around 45% are singletons. The sequenced material came from peripheral blood or thyroid tissue (not recorded which). These receptors all come from an adult woman with Graves' disease, either hyperthyroidism or ophthalmopathy (not recorded which).

This clonotype showed up just a few times. One end of the junction is discordant with germline, which a read error may explain. The chain uses TRBV7-9 and TRBJ1-3; D is unclear. Germline loops: CDR1 SEHNR, CDR2 FQNEAQ (reference sequence). The CDR3 spans 14 residues. The CDR3 DNA follows: TGTGCCAGCAGCTTAGTACCCGCTGGGAACACCATATATTTT. Its protein product is CASSLVPAGNTIYF.

This clonotype has only a few counts. The chain recombines TRBV7-3 with TRBJ1-1; perhaps TRBD1 as D (6 bases). CDR3 length equals 13 residues. The germline V gene has CDR1 SGHTA and CDR2 FQGTGA. Trimming took off 7 bases at V and 0 bases at J, with 9 bases between the two ends. In DNA, the CDR3 is TGTGCCAGCATGGGGGGCGTGAACACTGAAGCTTTCTTT. It encodes CASMGGVNTEAFF.

This chain joins TRBV10-3 and TRBJ2-7; 9 bases align to TRBD2. CDR1 and CDR2 (germline): ENHRY, SYGVKD. The CDR3 loop spans 13 amino acids. V shed 6 bases and J 4 bases; nucleotides not matched to a gene: 4. The CDR3 here is CAISDSGSYEQYF. For the CDR3, the DNA is TGTGCCATCAGCGATAGCGGGAGTTACGAGCAGTACTTC.

This clonotype was observed at least ten times. V gene TRBV20-1 combines with J gene TRBJ1-1; D is possibly TRBD1 (5 bases). The CDR3 is 12 amino acids. Germline V CDR1 and CDR2: DFQATT, SNEGSKA (reference sequence). The V and J ends lost 2 bases and 5 bases respectively, with 9 bases between them. The CDR3: CSARTRDTEAFF. The CDR3 DNA is TGCAGTGCTAGAACCAGGGATACTGAAGCTTTCTTT.

There are many counts of this clonotype. This CDR3 reads CSARVLRTGGDSQPQHF. The CDR3 nucleotides read TGCAGTGCTAGAGTTCTACGGACAGGGGGGGATAGTCAGCCCCAGCATTTT. This chain links TRBV20-1 with TRBJ1-5, with 10 bases that match TRBD1. J was trimmed by 6 bases and V by 1 base; bases with no gene match: 12. The CDR3 extends over 17 amino acids. Germline-derived CDR1 and CDR2 are DFQATT and SNEGSKA (reference sequence).

This clonotype was observed many times. The rearrangement links TRBV10-2 to TRBJ1-2; D might be TRBD1 (6 bases). CDR1 is WSHSY and CDR2 is SAAADI in the germline V gene. Trimming took off 4 bases at V and 4 bases at J, with 16 bases between the two ends. CDR3 length equals 15 residues. CDR3 sequence (DNA): TGCGCCAGCAGTGGTCTTGAGGGACACTTCTATGGCTACACCTTC. Protein sequence: CASSGLEGHFYGYTF.

Only a few counts were recorded for this clonotype. The chain links TRBV5-6 to TRBJ2-2; 7 nucleotides agree with TRBD2. The germline CDR1 and CDR2 sequences are SGHDT and YYEEEE. The CDR3 is made up of 16 amino acids. Trimming removed 7 bases from V and 2 bases from J; junction bases left unmatched: 11. CDR3 in amino acids: CASGSGVAGNTGELFF. Here the CDR3 DNA reads TGTGCCAGCGGCAGTGGGGTAGCGGGTAACACCGGGGAGCTGTTTTTT.

The chain combines TRBV7-9 with TRBJ2-5; D may correspond to TRBD1 or TRBD2 (5 bases each). This CDR3 is 14 amino acids long. V shed 4 bases and J shed 2 bases, with 11 bases lying between them. Germline V gene data show CDR1 as SEHNR and CDR2 as FQNEAQ (reference sequence). The DNA of the CDR3 is TGTGCCAGCAGCTCCGGGGCCAGACAAGAGACCCAGTACTTC. Translation: CASSSGARQETQYF.

This clonotype was detected ten times or more. The genes are TRBV6-1 and TRBJ1-4, with D unresolved. V lost 5 bases to trimming and J lost 10 bases, with 8 bases between them. In germline, CDR1 is MNHNS, CDR2 SASEGT. The CDR3 loop spans 11 amino acids. The CDR3 DNA follows: TGTGCCAGCAGTACCGGTGCAAAACTGTTTTTT. It yields the protein CASSTGAKLFF.

The chain has TRBV20-1 and TRBJ2-7; TRBD1 matches at 10 bases. Germline V gives CDR1 DFQATT, CDR2 SNEGSKA (reference sequence). V gave up 4 bases and J gave up 3 bases; unmatched junction bases: 3. The length of the CDR3 is 13 residues. CDR3 loop: CSAKGTGDYEQYF. The CDR3 DNA follows: TGCAGTGCTAAAGGGACAGGGGACTACGAGCAGTACTTC.

This sequence joins TRBV4-1 and TRBJ1-2, with D unclear. There are 15 residues in the CDR3. V lost 0 bases and J lost 8, with 16 bases in between. CDR1 and CDR2 (germline): MGHRA, YSYEKL. CDR3 DNA sequence: TGCGCCAGCAGCCAAGAATGGGCAGGAACGATGGGCTACACCTTC. Amino acid sequence: CASSQEWAGTMGYTF.

This clonotype occurred many times. The chain combines TRBV10-3 with TRBJ2-5; possible D gene TRBD1, 6 bases. CDR1 ENHRY and CDR2 SYGVKD come from the germline V gene. This CDR3 comprises 15 residues. With 6 bases removed from V and 0 bases from J, the gap between germline ends came to 14 bases. The CDR3 loop reads CAIRDSKGDQETQYF. In DNA form, the CDR3 reads TGTGCCATCAGGGACTCAAAGGGGGACCAAGAGACCCAGTACTTC.

The gene calls are TRBV28 and TRBJ2-2, with D unclear. The germline V gene encodes CDR1 MDHEN and CDR2 SYDVKM. CDR3 length equals 15 residues. Between the trimmed V and J ends, which lost 4 bases and 0 bases, there was a span of 9 bases. The CDR3 DNA follows: TGTGCCAGCAGTTCGGTGGCGACGAACACCGGGGAGCTGTTTTTT. Translated, it gives CASSSVATNTGELFF.

The chain employs TRBV4-1 and TRBJ1-5, with 8 positions matching TRBD1. Germline CDR1 reads MGHRA; CDR2 reads YSYEKL. The CDR3 is 13 amino acids. V dropped 4 bases and J dropped 11; count of bases not matched to a gene: 7. This CDR3 reads CASSLTGASTQHF. The CDR3 bases are TGCGCCAGCAGCCTGACAGGGGCTAGTACCCAGCATTTT.

The rearrangement links TRBV27 to TRBJ2-5; TRBD1 matches 7 bases. This CDR3 has 15 amino acids. CDR1 and CDR2 from the germline V gene are MNHEY and SMNVEV (reference sequence). The junction had 17 bases not matched to a gene; V was cut back by 11 bases and J by 5 bases. CDR3 amino acids: CARYPPRVRGETQYF. The CDR3 DNA reads TGTGCCCGCTACCCCCCAAGGGTCAGGGGGGAGACCCAGTACTTC.

This clonotype has a handful of counts. CDR3 nucleotides: TGTGCCAGCAAATCGGCCGGACAGGGTACCACTGAAGCTTTCTTT. Its protein is CASKSAGQGTTEAFF. J is TRBJ1-1 and V is TRBV25-1; 8 bases line up with TRBD1. Germline V gene lookup returns CDR1 MGHDK and CDR2 SYGVNS. Unmatched junction bases numbered 11, after V lost 7 bases and J lost 4 bases. The CDR3 is 15 amino acids. The full variable domain, its missing parts supplied by reference TRBV25-1 and TRBJ1-1, is EADIYQTPRYLVIGTGKKITLECSQTMGHDKMYWYQQDPGMELHLIHYSYGVNSTEKGDLSSESTVSRIRTEHFPLTLESARPSHTSQYLCASKSAGQGTTEAFFGQGTRLTVV.

For this clonotype: The limits of the CDR3 on the DNA are not certain, so only TCRdb's listed CDR3 is given. The CDR3 is CASSFYICSARRGDEQYF. V gene TRBV11-2 combines with J gene TRBJ2-7; no DNA check was done on the table's D call, TRBD2. The length of the CDR3 is 18 amino acids, counting both ends. The V gene's germline CDR1 is SGHAT and CDR2 FQNNGV.

This rearrangement joins TRBV19 to TRBJ1-2, with 7 bases matching TRBD1. J gave up 2 bases and V 3 bases, and 3 bases lay outside the gene matches. The CDR3 totals 14 residues. CDR1 and CDR2 from the germline V gene are LNHDA and SQIVND (reference sequence). The CDR3 DNA reads TGTGCCAGTAGTATTAAGGGGGCCAACTATGGCTACACCTTC. The encoded protein is CASSIKGANYGYTF.

V is TRBV28 and J is TRBJ2-7; the D call may be TRBD1 or TRBD2 (7 bases each). V gave up 10 bases and J gave up 6 bases, with 22 bases separating them. The CDR3 has 14 residues. Germline CDR1 MDHEN, CDR2 SYDVKM. CDR3 in amino acids: CATRQGGVGGEQYF. The CDR3 nucleotides are TGTGCCACAAGACAGGGAGGGGTTGGTGGCGAGCAGTACTTC.

Details on this clonotype: A single base separates this from a much larger clone, so it may be a read error. The CDR3 bases are TGTGCCAGCAGACAGGGACTCTCGAGCAATCAGCCCCAGCATTTT. It encodes CASRQGLSSNQPQHF. The V call is TRBV6-2 or TRBV6-3, the J call TRBJ1-5; a possible D gene is TRBD1 (6 bases). This CDR3 is 15 amino acids long. V was cut by 6 bases and J by 1 base, with 13 bases left in between. Germline values: CDR1 MNHEY, CDR2 SVGEGT.

This clonotype was seen ten or more times. The chain joins TRBV13 to TRBJ1-5; a possible D gene is TRBD1 (5 bases). The CDR3 covers 15 residues. CDR1 is PRHDT, CDR2 FYEKMQ, per germline (reference sequence). With 2 bases removed from V and 7 bases from J, the gap between germline ends came to 15 bases. For the CDR3, the DNA is TGTGCCAGCAGCTTAAGTAGGGGCGCTGGACAGCCCCAGCATTTT. It encodes CASSLSRGAGQPQHF. The full variable domain, rest sourced from reference TRBV13 and TRBJ1-5, is AAGVIQSPRHLIKEKRETATLKCYPIPRHDTVYWYQQGPGQDPQFLISFYEKMQSDKGSIPDRFSAQQFSDYHSELNMSSLELGDSALYFCASSLSRGAGQPQHFGDGTRLSIL.

Many counts were recorded for this clonotype. The DNA of the CDR3 is TGTGCCAGCAGCGTAGCTGAGGGAGTCTCTGGAAACACCATATATTTT. Amino acid sequence: CASSVAEGVSGNTIYF. The genes are TRBV9 and TRBJ1-3, with D uncertain. The CDR3 contains 16 residues. V was clipped by 0 bases and J by 0 bases, with 10 bases between them. The germline CDR1 and CDR2 sequences are SGDLS and YYNGEE.

This clonotype was seen many times. V usage is TRBV28 and J usage is TRBJ1-1; no clear D gene. CDR1 and CDR2 (germline): MDHEN, SYDVKM. Trimming pared 2 bases from V and 1 base from J, leaving 11 bases between. The CDR3 consists of 15 residues. The CDR3 region is CASSLPGGKNTEAFF. For the CDR3, the DNA is TGTGCCAGCAGTTTACCGGGAGGAAAGAACACTGAAGCTTTCTTT.

This clonotype was picked up one time. J is TRBJ2-5 and V is TRBV29-1, with D perhaps TRBD2 (5 bases). The CDR3 is 13 amino acids. Per the germline V gene, CDR1 is SQVTM and CDR2 is ANQGSEA. V was clipped by 8 bases and J by 1 base, with 14 bases between them. CDR3 amino acids: CSLGRGIQETQYF. In DNA form, the CDR3 reads TGCAGCTTAGGCCGGGGAATCCAAGAGACCCAGTACTTC.

V gene TRBV20-1 combines with J gene TRBJ2-7, with 7 bases fitting TRBD1. There are 13 residues in the CDR3. Germline CDR1 DFQATT, CDR2 SNEGSKA (reference sequence). The V segment lost 7 bases and the J segment 3 bases; nucleotides outside the gene matches: 9. The CDR3 DNA reads as TGCAGTGAGGCCACTGGGACAGACTACGAGCAGTACTTC. It specifies CSEATGTDYEQYF.

V and J are TRBV14 and TRBJ2-3; the D gene is possibly TRBD1 (6 bases). The germline V gene encodes CDR1 SGHDN and CDR2 FVKESK. The CDR3 has 15 amino acids. The V gene lost 4 bases and the J gene lost 10 bases, with 21 bases spanning the gap. CDR3 loop: CASSPGQTTLGSQYF. Written as DNA, the CDR3 is TGTGCCAGCAGCCCCGGACAGACTACCTTGGGGTCGCAGTATTTT. Full variable domain (rest looked up from reference TRBV14 and TRBJ2-3): EAGVTQFPSHSVIEKGQTVTLRCDPISGHDNLYWYRRVMGKEIKFLLHFVKESKQDESGMPNNRFLAERTGGTYSTLKVQPAELEDSGVYFCASSPGQTTLGSQYFGPGTRLTVL.

This clonotype was counted many times. V and J are TRBV15 and TRBJ1-1; tentatively, D is TRBD1 (6 bases). Looked up from germline, CDR1 is LNHNV and CDR2 is YYDKDF (reference sequence). The V gene lost 5 bases and the J gene lost 0 bases, with 10 bases spanning the gap. CDR3 length equals 14 residues. CDR3 nucleotide sequence: TGTGCCACCAGCCGAGGGGGGTTGAACACTGAAGCTTTCTTT. It yields the protein CATSRGGLNTEAFF.

V usage is TRBV3-1 and J usage is TRBJ1-5, with a possible D match to TRBD1 (6 bases). The CDR3 covers 13 residues. V was cut by 3 bases and J by 12 bases, with 15 bases left in between. Per germline, CDR1 LGHDT and CDR2 YNNKEL (reference sequence). This CDR3 reads CASSHLGGRDQHF. CDR3 coding DNA: TGTGCCAGCAGCCACCTCGGGGGGCGGGACCAGCATTTT.

The chain is built from TRBV6-5 and TRBJ1-2; D may be TRBD1 (6 bases). This CDR3 has 15 residues. The germline CDR1 and CDR2 sequences are MNHEY and SVGAGI. The V gene lost 0 bases and the J gene lost 8 bases, with 16 bases spanning the gap. CDR3 coding DNA: TGTGCCAGCAGTTACTCGATGATTAGGGGGAAGGGCTACACCTTC. As protein: CASSYSMIRGKGYTF.

The chain has TRBV6-1 and TRBJ2-7; the match to TRBD2 covers 8 bases. The closer fit of TRBJ2-5 to the DNA end suggests the J call may be wrong. Germline CDR1 MNHNS, CDR2 SASEGT. This CDR3 comprises 16 residues. In nucleotides, the CDR3 is TGTGCCAGCTGTAAAGCGCTTGTGACTAGCGTGGAGACCCAGTACTTC. As protein: CASCKALVTSVETQYF.

V is TRBV15 and J is TRBJ2-5; D unclear. The CDR3 covers 15 residues. Trimming stripped 0 bases from V and 9 bases from J, with 17 bases between. Germline loops: CDR1 LNHNV, CDR2 YYDKDF (reference sequence). The CDR3, as DNA: TGTGCCACCAGCAGAGATCCGGGCGCGGTTGAGGCCCAGTACTTC. Translation: CATSRDPGAVEAQYF.